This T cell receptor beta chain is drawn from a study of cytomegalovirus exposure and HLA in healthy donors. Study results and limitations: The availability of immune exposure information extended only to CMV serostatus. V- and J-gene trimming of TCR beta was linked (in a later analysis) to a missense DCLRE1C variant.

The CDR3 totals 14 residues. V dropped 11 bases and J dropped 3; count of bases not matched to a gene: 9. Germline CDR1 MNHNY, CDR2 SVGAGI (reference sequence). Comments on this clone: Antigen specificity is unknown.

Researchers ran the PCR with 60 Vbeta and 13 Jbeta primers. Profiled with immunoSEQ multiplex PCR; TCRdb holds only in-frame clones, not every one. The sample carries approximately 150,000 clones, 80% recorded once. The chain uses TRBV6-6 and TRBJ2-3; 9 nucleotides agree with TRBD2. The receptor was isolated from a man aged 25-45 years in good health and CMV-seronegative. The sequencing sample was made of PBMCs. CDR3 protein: CAGRRGGETDTQYF. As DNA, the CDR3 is TGTGCCGGTAGGCGGGGGGGAGAAACAGATACGCAGTATTTT.